The clone carrying this T cell receptor beta chain registers medium-sized by frequency. What it binds is unknown. The CDR3 is 14 residues long. This sample stems from a study of T cell clusters in autoimmune cytopenias. Study outcomes and limitations: The cluster-lack signature was not seen for secondary cytopenia versus chronic lymphocytic leukemia. Physiological T cell clusters of healthy donors were apparently absent in primary autoimmune cytopenia patients.

Multiplex touch-down PCR amplified TRB using TRB-A and TRB-B pools in one tube. TCRdb reprocessed the multiplex PCR reads and keeps a single row for each CDR3 protein, giving no DNA. The table for this sample gives some 4,800 distinct CDR3 sequences. TRB was amplified from 250 ng of peripheral blood genomic DNA per sample. Sample: peripheral blood. The V call is TRBV12-3 or TRBV12-4, the J call TRBJ2-3; TCRdb names TRBD2, which stays unverified in the absence of DNA. This TCR came from a human donor with an autoimmune cytopenia or autoimmune hepatitis (not recorded which). The CDR3 loop is CASSWGPGTDTQYF.